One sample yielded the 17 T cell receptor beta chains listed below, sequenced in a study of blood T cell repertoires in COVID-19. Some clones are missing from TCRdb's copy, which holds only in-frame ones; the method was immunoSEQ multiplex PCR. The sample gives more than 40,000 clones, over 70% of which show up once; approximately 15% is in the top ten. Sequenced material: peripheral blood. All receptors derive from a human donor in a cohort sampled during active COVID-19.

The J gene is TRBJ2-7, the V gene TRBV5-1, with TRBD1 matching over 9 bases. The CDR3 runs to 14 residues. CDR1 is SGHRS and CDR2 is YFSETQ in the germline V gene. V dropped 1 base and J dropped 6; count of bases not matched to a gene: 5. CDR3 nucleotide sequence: TGCGCCAGCAGCTTGACAGGACAGGGGACCGAGCAGTACTTC. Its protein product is CASSLTGQGTEQYF.

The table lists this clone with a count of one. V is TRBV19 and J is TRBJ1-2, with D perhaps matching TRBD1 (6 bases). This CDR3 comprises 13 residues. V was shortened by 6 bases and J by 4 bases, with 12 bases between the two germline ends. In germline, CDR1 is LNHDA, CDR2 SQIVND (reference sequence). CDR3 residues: CASSSGTLYGYTF. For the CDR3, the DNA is TGTGCCAGTAGCTCCGGGACACTCTATGGCTACACCTTC.

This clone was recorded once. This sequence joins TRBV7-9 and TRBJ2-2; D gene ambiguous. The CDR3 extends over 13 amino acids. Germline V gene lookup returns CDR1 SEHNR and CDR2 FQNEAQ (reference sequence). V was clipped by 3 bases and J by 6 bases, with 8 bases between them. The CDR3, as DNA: TGTGCCAGCAGCTTTTCGGTTTCCGGGGAGCTGTTTTTT. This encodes CASSFSVSGELFF.

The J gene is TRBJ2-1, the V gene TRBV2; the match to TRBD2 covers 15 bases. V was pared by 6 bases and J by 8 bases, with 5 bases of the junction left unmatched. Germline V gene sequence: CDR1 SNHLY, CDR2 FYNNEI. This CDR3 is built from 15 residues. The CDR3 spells CASRIRTSGRDEQFF. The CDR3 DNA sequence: TGTGCCAGCAGGATTAGGACTAGCGGGAGGGATGAGCAGTTCTTC.

The CDR3 reads CASSSPGTVAGELFF. In DNA form, the CDR3 reads TGTGCCAGTAGTAGTCCCGGGACAGTAGCCGGGGAGCTGTTTTTT. The V call is TRBV19, the J call TRBJ2-2; 7 bases align to TRBD1. The CDR3 consists of 15 residues. With V trimmed by 4 bases and J by 6 bases, 8 bases remained unmatched. The germline V gene encodes CDR1 LNHDA and CDR2 SQIVND (reference sequence). Complete variable domain (other parts from reference TRBV19 and TRBJ2-2): DGGITQSPKYLFRKEGQNVTLSCEQNLNHDAMYWYRQDPGQGLRLIYYSQIVNDFQKGDIAEGYSVSREKKESFPLTVTSAQKNPTAFYLCASSSPGTVAGELFFGEGSRLTVL.

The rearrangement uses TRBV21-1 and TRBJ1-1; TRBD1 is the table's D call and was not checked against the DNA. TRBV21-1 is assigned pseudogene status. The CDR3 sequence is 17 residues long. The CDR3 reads CASSKDWPGELNTEAFF. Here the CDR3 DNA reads TGTGCCAGCAGCAAAGACTGGCCAGGGGAGCTGAACACTGAAGCTTTCTTT.

The CDR3 nucleotides are TGTGCCAGCAGTGCTCCGGGACAGAGCTCCTATAATTCACCCCTCCACTTT. This sequence encodes CASSAPGQSSYNSPLHF. This chain joins TRBV28 and TRBJ1-6, with TRBD1 identical over 7 bases. CDR1 is MDHEN and CDR2 is SYDVKM in the germline V gene. V lost 5 bases to trimming and J lost 0 bases; unmatched junction nucleotides: 7. The CDR3 sequence is 17 residues long.

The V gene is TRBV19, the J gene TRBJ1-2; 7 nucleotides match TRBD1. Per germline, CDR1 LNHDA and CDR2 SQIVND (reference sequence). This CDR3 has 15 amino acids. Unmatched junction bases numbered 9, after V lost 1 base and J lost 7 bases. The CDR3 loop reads CASSIAARQGGGYTF. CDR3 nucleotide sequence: TGTGCCAGTAGTATAGCCGCCCGACAGGGTGGTGGCTACACCTTC.

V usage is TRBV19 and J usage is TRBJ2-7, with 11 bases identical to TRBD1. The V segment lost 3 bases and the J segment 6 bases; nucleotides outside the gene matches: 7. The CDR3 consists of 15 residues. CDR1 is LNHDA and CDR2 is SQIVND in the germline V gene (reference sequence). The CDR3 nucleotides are TGTGCCAGTAGTATTGCCCCGGGACAGGGGGTCGAGCAGTACTTC. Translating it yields CASSIAPGQGVEQYF.

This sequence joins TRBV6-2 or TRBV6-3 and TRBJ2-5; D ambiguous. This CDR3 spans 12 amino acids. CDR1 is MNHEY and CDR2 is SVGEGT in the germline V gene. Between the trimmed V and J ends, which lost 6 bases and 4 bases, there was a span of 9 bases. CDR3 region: CASSRLRETQYF. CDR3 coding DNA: TGTGCCAGCAGCCGTCTGCGAGAGACCCAGTACTTC.

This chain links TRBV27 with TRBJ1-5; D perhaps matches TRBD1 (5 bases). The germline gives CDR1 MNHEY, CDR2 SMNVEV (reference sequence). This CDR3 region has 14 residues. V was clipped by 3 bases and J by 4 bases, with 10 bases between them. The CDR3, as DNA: TGTGCCAGCAGTTTCAGGGATGGGAATCAGCCCCAGCATTTT. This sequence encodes CASSFRDGNQPQHF.

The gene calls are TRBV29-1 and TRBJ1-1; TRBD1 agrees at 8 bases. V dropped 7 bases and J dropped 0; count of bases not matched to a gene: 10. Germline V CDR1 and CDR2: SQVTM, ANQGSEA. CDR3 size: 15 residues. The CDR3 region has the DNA TGCAGCGCGGACGGACAGGGTTCCATGAACACTGAAGCTTTCTTT. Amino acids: CSADGQGSMNTEAFF.

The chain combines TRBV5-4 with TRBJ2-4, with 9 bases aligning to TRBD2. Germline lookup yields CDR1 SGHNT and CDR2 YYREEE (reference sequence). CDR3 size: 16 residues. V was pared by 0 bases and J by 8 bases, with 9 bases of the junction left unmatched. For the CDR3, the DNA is TGTGCCAGCAGCTTGGGGACTAGCGCCCCTCCGGACATTCAGTACTTC. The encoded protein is CASSLGTSAPPDIQYF.

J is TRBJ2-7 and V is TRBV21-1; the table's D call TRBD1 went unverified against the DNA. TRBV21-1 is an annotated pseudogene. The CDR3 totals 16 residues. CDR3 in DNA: TGTGCCAGCAGCAAAGTCCGACAGCGAGGCTCCTACGAGCAGTACTTC. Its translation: CASSKVRQRGSYEQYF.

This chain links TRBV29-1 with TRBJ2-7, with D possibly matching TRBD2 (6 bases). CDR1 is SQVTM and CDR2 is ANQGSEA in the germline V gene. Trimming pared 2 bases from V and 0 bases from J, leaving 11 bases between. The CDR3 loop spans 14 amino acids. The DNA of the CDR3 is TGCAGCGTTGAAACACCCGGGGGCTCCTACGAGCAGTACTTC. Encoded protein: CSVETPGGSYEQYF.

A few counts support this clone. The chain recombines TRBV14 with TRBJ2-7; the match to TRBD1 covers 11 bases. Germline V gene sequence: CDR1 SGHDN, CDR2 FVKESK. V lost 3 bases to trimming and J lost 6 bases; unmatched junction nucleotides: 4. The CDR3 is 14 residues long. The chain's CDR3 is CASSHPGQGGEQYF. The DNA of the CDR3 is TGTGCCAGCAGCCACCCGGGACAGGGGGGCGAGCAGTACTTC.

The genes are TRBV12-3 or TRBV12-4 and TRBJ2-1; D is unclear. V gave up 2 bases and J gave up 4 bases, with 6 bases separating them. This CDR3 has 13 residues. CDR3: CASSLFRYNEQFF. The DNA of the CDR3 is TGTGCCAGCAGTTTATTCAGGTACAATGAGCAGTTCTTC.